This is a list of T cell receptor beta chains from one sample in a study of cytomegalovirus exposure and HLA in healthy donors. Measured with immunoSEQ multiplex PCR; TCRdb has only the in-frame clones, and not every one. There are 75,000 to 90,000 clones in the sample; about four fifths occur only once, and 8% to 9.5% lies in the top ten. The sequencing input was PBMCs. The source of these receptors is a woman in her thirties or forties in good health and CMV-seropositive. The CDR3 runs from the conserved cysteine through the conserved F or W. D genes are given only for firm matches. Clone size appears in some rows only: once, few, many, or a class for an expanded clone.

J,V,D,size,DNA,CDR3
TRBJ2-1,TRBV7-2,.,once,TGTGCCAGCAGCCCGCAAGGGGGTGGGCAGTTCTTC,CASSPQGGGQFF
TRBJ2-1,TRBV5-8,.,.,TGTGCCAGCAGCCCCTGGAGCAATGAGCAGTTCTTC,CASSPWSNEQFF
TRBJ2-5,TRBV30,TRBD2,.,TGTGCCTGGAGTGGACTAGCGGGAGAGACCCAGTACTTC,CAWSGLAGETQYF
TRBJ2-5,TRBV18,.,.,TGTGCCAGCTCACCACAACGAGAACTCGAGACCCAGTACTTC,CASSPQRELETQYF
TRBJ2-3,TRBV11-2,.,.,TGTGCCAGCAGCTTGGGGATGGGGGGATTCACAGATACGCAGTATTTT,CASSLGMGGFTDTQYF
TRBJ2-7,TRBV7-9,TRBD2,.,TGTGCCAGCAGCAGTAGCGGGGGGCCCTACGAGCAGTACTTC,CASSSSGGPYEQYF
TRBJ1-6,TRBV18,.,.,TGTGCCAGCTCACCGGGCGAATTCTCACCCCTCCACTTT,CASSPGEFSPLHF
TRBJ1-6,TRBV30,TRBD1,.,TGTGCCTGGAAACAGGGGGCAGGGTCACCCCTCCACTTT,CAWKQGAGSPLHF
TRBJ2-3,TRBV5-5,TRBD1,.,TGTGCCAGCAGCTTTGTACAGGGGGCGCGAACAGATACGCAGTATTTT,CASSFVQGARTDTQYF
TRBJ1-1,TRBV18,TRBD1,.,TGTGCCAGCTCACCAGAAATTGGACAGGGAAGATCTGAAGCTTTCTTT,CASSPEIGQGRSEAFF
TRBJ1-1,TRBV10-1,.,.,TGCGCCAGCAGTGAGTCAACAGGATTGAACACTGAAGCTTTCTTT,CASSESTGLNTEAFF
TRBJ2-2,TRBV6-6,.,.,TGTGCCAGCAGTTACATGGGGGGGCCGAACACCGGGGAGCTGTTTTTT,CASSYMGGPNTGELFF
TRBJ2-1,TRBV28,.,.,TGTGCCAGCTGGGGCGGTCCCTCGTACAATGAGCAGTTCTTC,CASWGGPSYNEQFF
TRBJ1-1,TRBV5-1,.,.,TGCGCCAGCAGCTTAGACAGGATGAACACTGAAGCTTTCTTT,CASSLDRMNTEAFF
TRBJ1-2,TRBV6-1,TRBD1,few,TGTGCCAGCAGCGAGACCCGGGACAGGTTTACCTTC,CASSETRDRFTF
TRBJ2-5,TRBV4-2,.,few,TGTGCCAGCAGTTTCGGTCCGGGGGGCCTAGAGACCCAGTACTTC,CASSFGPGGLETQYF
TRBJ2-5,TRBV5-1,.,.,TGCGCCAGCAGCTTGGAGAGAGAGTTGGAGACCCAGTACTTC,CASSLERELETQYF
TRBJ2-5,TRBV15,.,.,TGTGCCACCAGCAGAGATTGGGGGGAACAAGAGACCCAGTACTTC,CATSRDWGEQETQYF
TRBJ1-6,TRBV5-8,TRBD1,once,TGTGCCAGCAGGACCGGGACAGATAATTCACCCCTCCACTTT,CASRTGTDNSPLHF
TRBJ1-4,TRBV10-2,.,.,TGCGCCGGCAGTGAGTGGGACGGCGGGCGGGAGGAAAAACTGTTTTTT,CAGSEWDGGREEKLFF
TRBJ2-4,TRBV7-2,TRBD2,.,TGTGCCAGCAGCTTAGCGCGGGGGGCGCGTGACATTCAGTACTTC,CASSLARGARDIQYF
TRBJ2-5,TRBV14,.,.,TGTGCCAGCAGCCAAGCTCTTTTCCAGGTTGAGACCCAGTACTTC,CASSQALFQVETQYF
TRBJ1-5,TRBV5-8,TRBD1,once,TGTGCCAGCAGCTTGTACATCCGGGACAGGGGGCAAAATCAGCCCCAGCATTTT,CASSLYIRDRGQNQPQHF
TRBJ1-4,TRBV28,.,.,TGTGCCAGCAGTGCCCCCTATGGGGGGAGTAATGAAAAACTGTTTTTT,CASSAPYGGSNEKLFF
TRBJ2-3,TRBV5-8,TRBD2,.,TGTGCCAGCAGCTCCCTAGCGGGGGTCGTCACAGATACGCAGTATTTT,CASSSLAGVVTDTQYF
TRBJ2-7,TRBV2,.,.,TGTGCCAGCGGAGGGCGGGGAGTTCTCTACGAGCAGTACTTC,CASGGRGVLYEQYF
TRBJ1-2,TRBV5-1,TRBD1,.,TGCGCCAGTACGACAGGGGATGGCTACACCTTC,CASTTGDGYTF
TRBJ2-6,TRBV7-2,.,.,TGTGCCAGCAGCCCTCTGAGCTCTGGGGCCAACGTCCTGACTTTC,CASSPLSSGANVLTF
TRBJ1-1,TRBV30,.,few,TGTGCCTGGAGATCCCCAGGAGGTCTTGAAGCTTTCTTT,CAWRSPGGLEAFF
TRBJ1-4,TRBV6-1,.,.,TGTGCCAGCAGTGATACGGCGGGAGATAATGAAAAACTGTTTTTT,CASSDTAGDNEKLFF
TRBJ2-5,TRBV5-1,TRBD1,.,TGCACCAGCAGCGAGGGGACAGGGAGAGAGACCCAGTACTTC,CTSSEGTGRETQYF
TRBJ1-4,TRBV29-1,.,.,TGCAGCGTTGAAACCGGGACGGGGGGTGAAAAACTGTTTTTT,CSVETGTGGEKLFF
TRBJ1-2,TRBV4-3,.,.,TGCGCCAGCAGCCAAGGGCTCAGAGGCTATGGCTACACCTTC,CASSQGLRGYGYTF
TRBJ1-4,TRBV6-4,.,.,TGTGCCAGCAGCCTCTTCCACGACAGGCCTAATGAAAAACTGTTTTTT,CASSLFHDRPNEKLFF
TRBJ1-6,TRBV28,.,once,TGTGCCAGCAGGACTAGGACACGCCGGAGCTCCTATAATTCACCCCTCCACTTT,CASRTRTRRSSYNSPLHF
TRBJ1-6,TRBV6-5,.,.,TGTGCCAGCAGCATCACAGGGATGGCCCTCCACTTT,CASSITGMALHF